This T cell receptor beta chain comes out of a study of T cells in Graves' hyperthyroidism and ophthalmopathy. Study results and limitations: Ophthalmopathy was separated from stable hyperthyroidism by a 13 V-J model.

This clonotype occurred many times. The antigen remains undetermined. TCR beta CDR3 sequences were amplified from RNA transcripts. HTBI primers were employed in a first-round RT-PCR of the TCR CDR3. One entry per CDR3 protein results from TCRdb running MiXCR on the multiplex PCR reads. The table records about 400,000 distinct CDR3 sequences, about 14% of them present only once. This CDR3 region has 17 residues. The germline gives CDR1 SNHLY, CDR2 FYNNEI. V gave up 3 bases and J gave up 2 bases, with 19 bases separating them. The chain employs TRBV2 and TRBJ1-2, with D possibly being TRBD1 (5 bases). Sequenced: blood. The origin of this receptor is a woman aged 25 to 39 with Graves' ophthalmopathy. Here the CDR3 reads CASSDRGRTPINYGYTF. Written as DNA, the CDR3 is TGTGCCAGCAGTGATAGGGGCCGGACACCGATAAACTATGGCTACACCTTC.